These T cell receptor beta chains were read from a single sample in a study of blood T cell repertoires in COVID-19. Sequencing used immunoSEQ multiplex PCR; TCRdb keeps in-frame clones, though not all of them. The sample has about 280,000 clones; approximately 78% are singletons. Sequenced material: PBMCs or T cells enriched from blood (not recorded which). The receptors were gathered from a man aged 35 to 55 who had been exposed to COVID-19. CDR3s include the opening cysteine and the closing phenylalanine or tryptophan. Each record gives: J gene, D gene, V gene, clone size, CDR3 DNA, CDR3 protein. A D gene is named only where the DNA matches it firmly. For some rows the clone size is stated as once, few or many, or as a class when expanded; others skip it.

j_gene: TRBJ1-1; d_gene: -; v_gene: TRBV11-1; abundance: -; CDR3nt: TGTGCCAGCAGCTTAGCGGGGAGGGCCTACGGCATCCCTGAAGCTTTCTTT; CDR3aa: CASSLAGRAYGIPEAFF
j_gene: TRBJ2-7; d_gene: -; v_gene: TRBV6-1; abundance: -; CDR3nt: TGTGCCAGCAGTGAGAGGAAGGGAGTTGTCTACGAGCAGTACTTC; CDR3aa: CASSERKGVVYEQYF
j_gene: TRBJ1-6; d_gene: -; v_gene: TRBV2; abundance: -; CDR3nt: TGTGCCAGCATGGGGGGGGGCTCCAATCCAAATTCACCCCTCCACTTT; CDR3aa: CASMGGGSNPNSPLHF
j_gene: TRBJ2-1; d_gene: TRBD2; v_gene: TRBV6-5; abundance: -; CDR3nt: TGTGCCAGCACCCCAATGGGGGGGAATTACAATGAGCAGTTCTTC; CDR3aa: CASTPMGGNYNEQFF
j_gene: TRBJ2-7; d_gene: TRBD2; v_gene: TRBV27; abundance: -; CDR3nt: TGTGCCAGCACCAGGACTAGCGGGAGTACGGGCGAGCAGTACTTC; CDR3aa: CASTRTSGSTGEQYF
j_gene: TRBJ2-2; d_gene: TRBD2; v_gene: TRBV4-2; abundance: -; CDR3nt: TGTGCCAGCAAATGGGTTAGCGGGGGGACCGGGGAGCTGTTTTTT; CDR3aa: CASKWVSGGTGELFF
j_gene: TRBJ2-7; d_gene: TRBD2; v_gene: TRBV3-1/TRBV3-2; abundance: -; CDR3nt: TGTGCCAGCAGCCACCTCAGGCTGGCGGGAGTCGGATACGAGCAGTACTTC; CDR3aa: CASSHLRLAGVGYEQYF
j_gene: TRBJ1-2; d_gene: TRBD1; v_gene: TRBV5-4; abundance: once; CDR3nt: TGTGCCAGCAGCTCCCACGACTCGGACAGGGTCGGGGGCTACACCTTC; CDR3aa: CASSSHDSDRVGGYTF
j_gene: TRBJ2-2; d_gene: TRBD2; v_gene: TRBV18; abundance: once; CDR3nt: TGTGCCAGCTCACCGAGGACTAGCGGGAGTTTGGTCACCGGGGAGCTGTTTTTT; CDR3aa: CASSPRTSGSLVTGELFF
j_gene: TRBJ1-3; d_gene: TRBD1; v_gene: TRBV6-6; abundance: -; CDR3nt: TGTGCCGCATGGACAGGAGTCTCTGGAAACACCATATATTTT; CDR3aa: CAAWTGVSGNTIYF
j_gene: TRBJ1-2; d_gene: -; v_gene: TRBV10-3; abundance: -; CDR3nt: TGTGCCATCAGATCGGACAGCTCTAACTCTGGCTACACCTTC; CDR3aa: CAIRSDSSNSGYTF
j_gene: TRBJ2-7; d_gene: -; v_gene: TRBV10-3; abundance: -; CDR3nt: TGTGCCATCGGTGACAGTCCCTACGAGCAGTACTTC; CDR3aa: CAIGDSPYEQYF
j_gene: TRBJ2-5; d_gene: TRBD1; v_gene: TRBV19; abundance: few; CDR3nt: TGTGCCAGTAGTAGCATTAGAGGGGGCGGCGGCTGGGAGACCCAGTACTTC; CDR3aa: CASSSIRGGGGWETQYF
j_gene: TRBJ1-1; d_gene: -; v_gene: TRBV5-4; abundance: few; CDR3nt: TGTGCCAGCACCTGGGGCCAACGGAACACTGAAGCTTTCTTT; CDR3aa: CASTWGQRNTEAFF
j_gene: TRBJ2-1; d_gene: TRBD1; v_gene: TRBV18; abundance: -; CDR3nt: TGTGCCAGCTCATACGGGACAATTTGGGACAGGGGCTCCTACAATGAGCAGTTCTTC; CDR3aa: CASSYGTIWDRGSYNEQFF
j_gene: TRBJ1-5; d_gene: TRBD1; v_gene: TRBV5-6; abundance: once; CDR3nt: TGTGCCAGCAGCCGGACCGGGACAGGGGAAAATCAGCCCCAGCATTTT; CDR3aa: CASSRTGTGENQPQHF
j_gene: TRBJ1-1; d_gene: -; v_gene: TRBV19; abundance: -; CDR3nt: TGTGCCAGTAGTAATTACGGAGGGAACACTGAAGCTTTCTTT; CDR3aa: CASSNYGGNTEAFF
j_gene: TRBJ1-6; d_gene: -; v_gene: TRBV10-3; abundance: -; CDR3nt: TGTGCCATCAGACACACGCAGGGTCAAGGGGCCCTCCACTTT; CDR3aa: CAIRHTQGQGALHF
j_gene: TRBJ2-1; d_gene: TRBD2; v_gene: TRBV27; abundance: once; CDR3nt: TGTGCCAGCAGCAGACTAGCGGGAGGGGGGTACAATGAGCAGTTCTTC; CDR3aa: CASSRLAGGGYNEQFF
j_gene: TRBJ2-7; d_gene: TRBD1; v_gene: TRBV2; abundance: -; CDR3nt: TGTGCCAGCAGGGGAGGACAGGGTAGGACCTACGAGCAGTACTTC; CDR3aa: CASRGGQGRTYEQYF
j_gene: TRBJ1-2; d_gene: -; v_gene: TRBV30; abundance: -; CDR3nt: TGTGCCTGGAGTGTACTTCGTTCCAGGAACTATGGCTACACCTTC; CDR3aa: CAWSVLRSRNYGYTF
j_gene: TRBJ2-1; d_gene: -; v_gene: TRBV5-1; abundance: few; CDR3nt: TGCGCCAGCAGCCGAGGGGTCTTAGGGGGGGTAGACAATGAGCAGTTCTTC; CDR3aa: CASSRGVLGGVDNEQFF
j_gene: TRBJ2-2; d_gene: TRBD2; v_gene: TRBV6-5; abundance: -; CDR3nt: TGTGCCAGTCTGAGCGGGGGCAGGCCCACCGGGGAGCTGTTTTTT; CDR3aa: CASLSGGRPTGELFF
j_gene: TRBJ2-3; d_gene: -; v_gene: TRBV7-9; abundance: -; CDR3nt: TGTGCCAGCAGCTTATCCGAAACGGGATCAGATACGCAGTATTTT; CDR3aa: CASSLSETGSDTQYF
j_gene: TRBJ1-2; d_gene: TRBD1; v_gene: TRBV19; abundance: -; CDR3nt: TGTGCCAGTAGATTACAGGGGGAAGGTGGCTACACCTTC; CDR3aa: CASRLQGEGGYTF
j_gene: TRBJ2-1; d_gene: -; v_gene: TRBV5-4; abundance: -; CDR3nt: TGTGCCAGCAGCCCTAGCGTCGGACGGCTAAATGAGCAGTTCTTC; CDR3aa: CASSPSVGRLNEQFF
j_gene: TRBJ2-7; d_gene: TRBD2; v_gene: TRBV10-3; abundance: -; CDR3nt: TGTGCCATCAGTGAGGGACTAGCCTACGAGCAGTACTTC; CDR3aa: CAISEGLAYEQYF
j_gene: TRBJ2-7; d_gene: TRBD2; v_gene: TRBV4-1; abundance: -; CDR3nt: TGCGCCAGCAGCCTGACTAGCGGGTACGAGCAGTACTTC; CDR3aa: CASSLTSGYEQYF
j_gene: TRBJ2-1; d_gene: TRBD2; v_gene: TRBV7-9; abundance: -; CDR3nt: TGTGCCAGCGGACTAGCGGGTGGGCATGAGCAGTTCTTC; CDR3aa: CASGLAGGHEQFF
j_gene: TRBJ2-7; d_gene: -; v_gene: TRBV6-5; abundance: few; CDR3nt: TGTGCCAGCAGACGGGAGTCCTCCTACGAGCAGTACTTC; CDR3aa: CASRRESSYEQYF
j_gene: TRBJ1-1; d_gene: TRBD1; v_gene: TRBV19; abundance: -; CDR3nt: TGTGCCAGTAGTTCTGGGACAGGGGTTGGTCGGAACACTGAAGCTTTCTTT; CDR3aa: CASSSGTGVGRNTEAFF